These 17 T cell receptor beta chains originate from one sample sequenced in a study of Ad26.COV2.S vaccination and SARS-CoV-2 variants. Treatment noted: 15 to 20 received Ad26.COV2.S at low or high dose, single or two shots; several received placebo; per-sample allocation not given. After the first vaccine or placebo injection, samples were drawn on day 63. Clones were sequenced by immunoSEQ multiplex PCR, and TCRdb holds only the in-frame ones, with some missing. This table has roughly 450,000 clones, roughly 90% appearing once. The sample here was peripheral blood, taken in a trial of Ad26.COV2.S vaccine versus placebo. The receptors originated from a person aged 18-65 years who received the Ad26.COV2.S COVID-19 vaccine or a placebo.

The chain couples TRBV6-5 to TRBJ1-1; D may be TRBD1 (5 bases). This CDR3 has 14 amino acids. In germline, CDR1 is MNHEY, CDR2 SVGAGI. Trimming cost V 7 bases and J 3 bases, with 15 bases left between them. Here the CDR3 DNA reads TGTGCCAGCACCGGAGGGGTTGAGGACACTGAAGCTTTCTTT. It encodes CASTGGVEDTEAFF.

V and J are TRBV4-2 and TRBJ1-6; no clear D. The CDR3 length is 14 residues. V shed 1 base and J shed 7 bases, with 8 bases lying between them. Germline V lookup: CDR1 LGHNA, CDR2 YNFKEQ. The CDR3 sequence is CASSQGVGNSPLHF. The CDR3 region has the DNA TGTGCCAGCAGCCAAGGGGTGGGAAATTCACCCCTCCACTTT.

The chain combines TRBV6-6 with TRBJ2-7, with 7 bases lining up with TRBD1. The CDR3 loop spans 13 amino acids. CDR1 is MNHNY, CDR2 SVGAGI, per germline (reference sequence). V lost 8 bases to trimming and J lost 5 bases; unmatched junction nucleotides: 9. The CDR3 DNA follows: TGTGCCAGCGAAGGGGGCGCGGGCGACGAGCAGTACTTC. Translated: CASEGGAGDEQYF.

The CDR3 region has the DNA TGTGCCACCAGGGACGGAAATCAGCCCCAGCATTTT. It specifies CATRDGNQPQHF. The chain uses TRBV2 and TRBJ1-5, with D possibly being TRBD1 (5 bases). Germline CDR1 SNHLY, CDR2 FYNNEI. The CDR3 covers 12 residues. The ends were cut back, 10 bases at V and 4 bases at J, with 11 bases in the middle.

The CDR3 sequence is CASSQMGLALETQYF. The CDR3 bases are TGTGCCAGCAGCCAAATGGGACTAGCGTTGGAGACCCAGTACTTC. The chain employs TRBV3-1 (or the pseudogene TRBV3-2) and TRBJ2-5, with 10 bases lining up with TRBD2. This CDR3 spans 15 amino acids. The V and J ends lost 2 bases and 5 bases, in that order; junction bases with no gene match: 5. Per the germline V gene, CDR1 is LGHDT and CDR2 is YNNKEL (reference sequence).

This sequence joins TRBV29-1 and TRBJ2-2, with D possibly being TRBD2 (5 bases). In germline, CDR1 is SQVTM, CDR2 ANQGSEA. The CDR3 has 16 amino acids. Trimming removed 1 base from V and 6 bases from J, with 18 bases in between. In DNA, the CDR3 is TGCAGCGTTGAAGGAGCCCCGGGGAGTACCCCCGGGGAGCTGTTTTTT. As protein: CSVEGAPGSTPGELFF.

The gene calls are TRBV3-1 (or the pseudogene TRBV3-2) and TRBJ2-1, with D perhaps TRBD2 (5 bases). Germline assignment: CDR1 LGHDT and CDR2 YNNKEL (reference sequence). This CDR3 comprises 14 residues. V gave up 3 bases and J gave up 9 bases, with 15 bases separating them. Here the CDR3 DNA reads TGTGCCAGCAGCCACGGGATCACAAGAGCTGAGCAGTTCTTC. Its translation: CASSHGITRAEQFF.

The chain joins TRBV12-3 or TRBV12-4 to TRBJ1-5; maybe TRBD1 (6 bases). The CDR3 runs 13 residues. Trimming removed 7 bases from V and 4 bases from J, with 11 bases in between. CDR3: CASTLGGNQPQHF. As DNA, the CDR3 is TGTGCCAGCACCTTAGGGGGAAATCAGCCCCAGCATTTT.

The chain is built from TRBV5-1 and TRBJ2-5; the D gene is possibly TRBD1 (5 bases). The CDR3 covers 16 residues. In germline, CDR1 is SGHRS, CDR2 YFSETQ. V gave up 4 bases and J gave up 5 bases, with 21 bases separating them. The CDR3 loop reads CASSAEGVKYLETQYF. CDR3 nucleotides: TGCGCCAGCAGCGCGGAAGGGGTAAAATATTTGGAGACCCAGTACTTC.

As concerns this clone: Other nucleotide sequences from this sample produce the same CDR3. The chain is built from TRBV27 and TRBJ2-3; tentatively, D is TRBD2 (6 bases). Germline V gene sequence: CDR1 MNHEY, CDR2 SMNVEV (reference sequence). CDR3 size: 14 residues. Deletions cut 3 bases from V and 1 base from J, with 8 bases between. The CDR3 DNA is TGTGCCAGCAGTTTTAGCGGACGCACAGATACGCAGTATTTT. It specifies CASSFSGRTDTQYF.

This clone occurred once. The rearrangement joins TRBV6-5 to TRBJ2-7; 7 positions agree with TRBD2. The length of the CDR3 is 14 residues. Looked up from germline, CDR1 is MNHEY and CDR2 is SVGAGI. With 2 bases clipped from V and 3 bases from J, the junction kept 4 bases outside the gene matches. The CDR3 reads CASSYGRVGYEQYF. CDR3 nucleotide sequence: TGTGCCAGCAGTTACGGGAGGGTAGGCTACGAGCAGTACTTC.

V is TRBV5-1 and J is TRBJ2-3, with TRBD1 matching 8 bases. This CDR3 spans 14 amino acids. J lost 4 bases, V lost 2 bases, and 3 bases had no gene match. Germline V CDR1 and CDR2: SGHRS, YFSETQ. CDR3 in DNA: TGCGCCAGCAGCTTAGGACAGGGCGCAGATACGCAGTATTTT. Residues: CASSLGQGADTQYF.

The chain employs TRBV6-5 and TRBJ2-3; tentative D call: TRBD1 (7 bases). V dropped 6 bases and J dropped 3 bases, with 13 bases sitting between them. Per germline, CDR1 MNHEY and CDR2 SVGAGI. The CDR3 has 14 amino acids. The CDR3 region is CASSRQGGTDTQYF. The CDR3 nucleotides are TGTGCCAGCAGCAGGCAGGGGGGAACAGATACGCAGTATTTT.

The chain employs TRBV5-4 and TRBJ2-5, with D maybe TRBD2 (6 bases). V dropped 5 bases and J dropped 0 bases, with 14 bases sitting between them. This CDR3 has 15 residues. Germline V lookup: CDR1 SGHNT, CDR2 YYREEE (reference sequence). The CDR3 DNA sequence: TGTGCCAGCAGACTCCGTGCGGGACACCAAGAGACCCAGTACTTC. It is translated as CASRLRAGHQETQYF.

The V gene is TRBV19, the J gene TRBJ2-7, with D uncertain. V was trimmed by 6 bases and J by 2 bases, leaving 8 bases between them. CDR1 and CDR2 from the germline V gene are LNHDA and SQIVND (reference sequence). The CDR3 is made up of 12 amino acids. CDR3 protein: CASSGPAYEQYF. CDR3 nucleotides: TGTGCCAGTAGCGGCCCCGCCTACGAGCAGTACTTC.

The chain's CDR3 is CASSLGRPGEQYF. The CDR3 nucleotides are TGTGCCAGCAGTTTAGGAAGGCCGGGGGAGCAGTACTTC. The chain employs TRBV27 and TRBJ2-7, with D perhaps TRBD2 (5 bases). This CDR3 has 13 residues. CDR1 and CDR2 (germline): MNHEY, SMNVEV (reference sequence). V was pared by 2 bases and J by 7 bases, with 12 bases between.

CDR3 loop: CASSYSWDAKYGYTF. CDR3 coding DNA: TGTGCCAGCAGTTACTCCTGGGACGCCAAGTATGGCTACACCTTC. The rearrangement joins TRBV6-5 to TRBJ1-2, with D perhaps matching TRBD1 (5 bases). Deletions cut 0 bases from V and 5 bases from J, with 13 bases between. This CDR3 is 15 amino acids long. Germline lookup yields CDR1 MNHEY and CDR2 SVGAGI.